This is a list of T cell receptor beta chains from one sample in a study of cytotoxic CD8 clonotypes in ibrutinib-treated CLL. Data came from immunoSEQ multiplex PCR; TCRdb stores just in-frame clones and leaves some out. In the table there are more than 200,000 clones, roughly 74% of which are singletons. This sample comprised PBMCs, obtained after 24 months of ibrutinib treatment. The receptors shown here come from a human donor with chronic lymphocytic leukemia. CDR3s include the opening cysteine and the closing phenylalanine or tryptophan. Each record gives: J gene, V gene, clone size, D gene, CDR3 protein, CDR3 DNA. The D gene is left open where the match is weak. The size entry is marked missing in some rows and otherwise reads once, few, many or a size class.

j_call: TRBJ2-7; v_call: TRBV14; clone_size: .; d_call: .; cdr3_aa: CASSQVGNRNEQYF; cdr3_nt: TGTGCCAGCAGCCAAGTTGGGAATAGGAACGAGCAGTACTTC
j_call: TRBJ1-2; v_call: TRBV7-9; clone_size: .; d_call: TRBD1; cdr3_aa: CASSPGQGEGYTF; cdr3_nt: TGTGCCAGCAGCCCTGGACAGGGGGAGGGCTACACCTTC
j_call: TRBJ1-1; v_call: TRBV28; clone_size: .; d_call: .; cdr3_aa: CASSFLGGRKEAFF; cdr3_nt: TGTGCCAGCAGTTTTCTTGGGGGCAGAAAGGAAGCTTTCTTT
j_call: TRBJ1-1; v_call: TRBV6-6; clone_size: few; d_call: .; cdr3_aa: CATHTEAFF; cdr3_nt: TGTGCCACTCATACTGAAGCTTTCTTT
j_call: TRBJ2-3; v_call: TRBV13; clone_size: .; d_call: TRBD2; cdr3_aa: CASSGLGDPTDTQYF; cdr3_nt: TGTGCCAGCAGCGGACTAGGGGACCCCACAGATACGCAGTATTTT
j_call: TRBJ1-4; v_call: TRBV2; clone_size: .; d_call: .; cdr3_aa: CASIRDPGSEKLFF; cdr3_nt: TGTGCCAGCATCCGGGACCCAGGCTCGGAAAAACTGTTTTTT
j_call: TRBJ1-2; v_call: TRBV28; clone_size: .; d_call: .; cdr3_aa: CASSLAGTGGVYGYTF; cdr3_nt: TGTGCCAGCAGTTTAGCAGGGACTGGTGGGGTCTATGGCTACACCTTC
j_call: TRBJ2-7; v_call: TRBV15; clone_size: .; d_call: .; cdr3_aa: CATSREVAGRYEQYF; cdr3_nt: TGTGCCACCAGCAGAGAGGTCGCGGGACGTTACGAGCAGTACTTC
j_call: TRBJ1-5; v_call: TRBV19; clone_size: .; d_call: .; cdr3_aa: CASSMMGGAQPQHF; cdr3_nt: TGTGCCAGTAGTATGATGGGGGGGGCTCAGCCCCAGCATTTT
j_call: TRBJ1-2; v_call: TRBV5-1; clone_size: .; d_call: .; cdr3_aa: CASSLVAESYGYTF; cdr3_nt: TGCGCCAGCAGCTTGGTGGCAGAATCCTATGGCTACACCTTC
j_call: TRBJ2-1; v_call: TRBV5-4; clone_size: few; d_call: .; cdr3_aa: CASSFGGHGDNEQFF; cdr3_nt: TGTGCCAGCAGCTTTGGGGGGCACGGGGACAATGAGCAGTTCTTC
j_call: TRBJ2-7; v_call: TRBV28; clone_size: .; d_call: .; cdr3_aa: CASSLVALYEQYF; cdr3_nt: TGTGCCAGCAGTTTGGTGGCACTCTACGAGCAGTACTTC
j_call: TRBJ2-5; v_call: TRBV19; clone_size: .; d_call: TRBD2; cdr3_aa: CASSPAGVQTQYF; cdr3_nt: TGTGCCAGTAGTCCAGCGGGAGTACAGACCCAGTACTTC
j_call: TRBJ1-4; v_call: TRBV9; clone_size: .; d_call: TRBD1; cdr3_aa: CASSVGTGAANEKLFF; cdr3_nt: TGTGCCAGCAGCGTAGGAACAGGGGCGGCTAATGAAAAACTGTTTTTT
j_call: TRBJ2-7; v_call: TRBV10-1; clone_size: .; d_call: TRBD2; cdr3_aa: CASSEGGSSYEQYF; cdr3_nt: TGCGCCAGCAGTGAGGGCGGGAGCTCCTACGAGCAGTACTTC
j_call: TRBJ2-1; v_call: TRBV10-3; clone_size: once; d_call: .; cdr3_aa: CAISLAGSIYNEQFF; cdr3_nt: TGTGCCATCAGTCTTGCCGGGTCAATCTACAATGAGCAGTTCTTC
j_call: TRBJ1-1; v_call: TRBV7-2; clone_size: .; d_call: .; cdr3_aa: CASSLVGIEAFF; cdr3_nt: TGTGCCAGCAGCTTAGTGGGGATTGAAGCTTTCTTT
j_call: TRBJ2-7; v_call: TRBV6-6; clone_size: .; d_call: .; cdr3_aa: CASSTGSISYEQYF; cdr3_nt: TGTGCCAGCAGTACAGGGAGTATCTCCTACGAGCAGTACTTC
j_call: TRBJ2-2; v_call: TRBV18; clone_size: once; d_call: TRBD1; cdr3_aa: CASSPPGTGGRTGELFF; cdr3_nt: TGTGCCAGCTCACCGCCCGGGACAGGGGGACGCACCGGGGAGCTGTTTTTT
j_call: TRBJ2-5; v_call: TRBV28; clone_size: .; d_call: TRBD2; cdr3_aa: CASISGAQETQYF; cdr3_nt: TGTGCCAGCATAAGCGGGGCCCAAGAGACCCAGTACTTC
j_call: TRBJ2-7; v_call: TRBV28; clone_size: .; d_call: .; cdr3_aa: CASSGGGTLFGEQYF; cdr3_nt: TGTGCCAGCAGTGGGGGCGGGACACTATTTGGCGAGCAGTACTTC
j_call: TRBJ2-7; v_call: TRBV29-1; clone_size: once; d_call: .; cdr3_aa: CSVGNRAGPSEQYF; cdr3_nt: TGCAGCGTTGGTAATCGTGCAGGGCCGTCCGAGCAGTACTTC
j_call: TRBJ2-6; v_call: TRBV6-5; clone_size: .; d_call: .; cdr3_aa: CASSYGSSGANVLTF; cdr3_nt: TGTGCCAGCAGTTACGGGAGCTCTGGGGCCAACGTCCTGACTTTC
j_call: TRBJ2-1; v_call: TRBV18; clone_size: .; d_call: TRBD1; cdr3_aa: CASSRADRANEQFF; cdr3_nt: TGTGCCAGCTCACGAGCGGACAGGGCGAATGAGCAGTTCTTC
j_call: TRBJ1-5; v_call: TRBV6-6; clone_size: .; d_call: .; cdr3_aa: CASSNRAAQPQHF; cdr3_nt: TGTGCCAGCAGCAACAGGGCGGCCCAGCCCCAGCATTTT
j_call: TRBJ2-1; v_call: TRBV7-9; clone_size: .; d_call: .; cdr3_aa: CASSPYNEQFF; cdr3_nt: TGTGCCAGCAGCCCGTACAATGAGCAGTTCTTC
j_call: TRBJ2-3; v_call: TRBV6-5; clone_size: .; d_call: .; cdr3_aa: CASSYLASSTDTQYF; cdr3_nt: TGTGCCAGCAGCTACCTTGCGTCAAGCACAGATACGCAGTATTTT
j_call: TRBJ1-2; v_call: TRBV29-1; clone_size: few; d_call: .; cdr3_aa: CSVKVQKRYGYTF; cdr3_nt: TGCAGCGTTAAGGTTCAGAAGAGGTATGGCTACACCTTC
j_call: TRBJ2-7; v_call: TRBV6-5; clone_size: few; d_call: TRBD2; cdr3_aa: CASSRAGDLYEQYF; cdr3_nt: TGTGCCAGCAGTCGGGCGGGAGATCTCTACGAGCAGTACTTC
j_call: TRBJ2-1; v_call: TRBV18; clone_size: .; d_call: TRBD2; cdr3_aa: CASSPLRREGPYNEQFF; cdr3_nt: TGTGCCAGCTCACCACTCAGGCGGGAGGGCCCCTACAATGAGCAGTTCTTC
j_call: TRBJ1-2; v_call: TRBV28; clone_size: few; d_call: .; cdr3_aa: CASRGANYGYTF; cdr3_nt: TGTGCCAGCAGGGGGGCTAACTATGGCTACACCTTC
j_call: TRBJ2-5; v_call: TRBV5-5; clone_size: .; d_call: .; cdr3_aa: CASSLTMRGQETQYF; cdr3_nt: TGTGCCAGCAGCTTGACAATGAGGGGCCAAGAGACCCAGTACTTC
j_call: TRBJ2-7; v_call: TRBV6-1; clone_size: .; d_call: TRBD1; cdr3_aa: CASSARDRPYEQYF; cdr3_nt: TGTGCCAGCAGTGCCCGGGACAGGCCCTACGAGCAGTACTTC
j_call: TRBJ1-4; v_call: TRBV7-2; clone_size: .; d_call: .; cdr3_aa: CASSLHTTGRNEKLFF; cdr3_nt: TGTGCCAGCAGCTTACACACGACAGGACGTAATGAAAAACTGTTTTTT
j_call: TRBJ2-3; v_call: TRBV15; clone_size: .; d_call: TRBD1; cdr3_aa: CATRGGQGRSDTQYF; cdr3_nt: TGTGCCACCCGTGGGGGACAGGGGCGGTCCGATACGCAGTATTTT
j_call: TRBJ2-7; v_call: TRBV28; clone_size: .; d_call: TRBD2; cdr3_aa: CASSSAGGGSGIEQYF; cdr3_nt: TGTGCCAGCAGCTCAGCGGGCGGCGGGAGTGGGATCGAGCAGTACTTC
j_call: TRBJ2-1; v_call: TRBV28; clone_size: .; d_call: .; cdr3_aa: CASSRAGNAYNEQFF; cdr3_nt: TGTGCCAGCAGCCGAGCAGGGAACGCCTACAATGAGCAGTTCTTC
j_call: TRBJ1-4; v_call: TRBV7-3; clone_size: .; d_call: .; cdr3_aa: CASSSRPNEKLFF; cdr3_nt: TGTGCCAGCAGCTCCAGACCTAATGAAAAACTGTTTTTT
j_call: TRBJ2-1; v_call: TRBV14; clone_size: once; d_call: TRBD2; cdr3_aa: CASSHGLAGRSSYNEQFF; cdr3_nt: TGTGCCAGCAGCCACGGACTAGCGGGGAGAAGCTCCTACAATGAGCAGTTCTTC
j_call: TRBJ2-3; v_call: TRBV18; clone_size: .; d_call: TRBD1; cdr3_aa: CASSPPETGADTQYF; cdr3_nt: TGTGCCAGCTCACCACCTGAGACAGGGGCAGATACGCAGTATTTT
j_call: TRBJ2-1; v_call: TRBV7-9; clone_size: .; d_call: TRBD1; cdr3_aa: CASSLGQGANEQFF; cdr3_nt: TGTGCCAGCAGCTTGGGACAGGGGGCGAATGAGCAGTTCTTC
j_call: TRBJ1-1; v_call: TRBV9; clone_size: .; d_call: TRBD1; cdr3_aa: CASSPRTGLNTEAFF; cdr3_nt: TGTGCCAGCAGCCCCAGGACAGGATTGAACACTGAAGCTTTCTTT
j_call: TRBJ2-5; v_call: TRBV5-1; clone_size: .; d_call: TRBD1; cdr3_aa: CASSLSQGDQETQYF; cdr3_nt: TGCGCCAGCAGCTTGAGCCAGGGGGACCAAGAGACCCAGTACTTC
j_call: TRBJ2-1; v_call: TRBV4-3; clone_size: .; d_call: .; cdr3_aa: CASSQDPHTLSYNEQFF; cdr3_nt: TGCGCCAGCAGCCAAGATCCCCACACGCTCTCCTACAATGAGCAGTTCTTC
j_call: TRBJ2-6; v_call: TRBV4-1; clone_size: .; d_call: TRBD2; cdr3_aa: CASSQDTLAGNSGANVLTF; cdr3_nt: TGCGCCAGCAGCCAAGATACCCTAGCGGGCAACTCTGGGGCCAACGTCCTGACTTTC
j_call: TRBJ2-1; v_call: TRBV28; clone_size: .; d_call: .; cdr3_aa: CASSWPNNEQFF; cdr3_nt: TGTGCCAGCAGTTGGCCGAACAATGAGCAGTTCTTC
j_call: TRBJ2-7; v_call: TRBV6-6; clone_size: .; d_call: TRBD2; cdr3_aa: CASSFREGSYEQYF; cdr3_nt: TGTGCCAGCAGTTTCCGGGAGGGCTCCTACGAGCAGTACTTC
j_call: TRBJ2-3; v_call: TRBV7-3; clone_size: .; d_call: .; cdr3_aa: CASSFGGRRNTQYF; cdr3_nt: TGTGCCAGCAGCTTCGGCGGAAGGAGGAATACGCAGTATTTT
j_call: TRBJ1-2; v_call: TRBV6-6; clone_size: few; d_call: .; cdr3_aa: CASSLQGRDGYTF; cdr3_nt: TGTGCCAGCAGTCTCCAGGGGAGGGATGGCTACACCTTC
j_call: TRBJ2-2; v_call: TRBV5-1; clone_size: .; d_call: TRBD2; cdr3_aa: CASSLGLAMGTGELFF; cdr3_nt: TGCGCCAGCAGCCTGGGACTAGCGATGGGGACCGGGGAGCTGTTTTTT
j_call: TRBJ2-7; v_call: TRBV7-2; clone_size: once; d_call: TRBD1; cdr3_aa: CASSGGTGGIGQYF; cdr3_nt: TGTGCCAGCAGTGGAGGGACAGGGGGAATCGGGCAGTACTTC
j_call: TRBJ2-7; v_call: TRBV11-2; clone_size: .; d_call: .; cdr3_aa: CASSRRWQGTLSYEQYF; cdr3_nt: TGTGCCAGCAGCAGGCGGTGGCAGGGAACACTCTCCTACGAGCAGTACTTC
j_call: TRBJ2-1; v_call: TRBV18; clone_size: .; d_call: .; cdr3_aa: CASSPLLSWDEQFF; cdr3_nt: TGTGCCAGCTCACCACTATTGTCGTGGGATGAGCAGTTCTTC
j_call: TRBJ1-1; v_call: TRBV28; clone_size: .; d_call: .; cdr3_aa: CASTWGTSNEAFF; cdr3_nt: TGTGCCAGCACCTGGGGGACGTCCAACGAAGCTTTCTTT
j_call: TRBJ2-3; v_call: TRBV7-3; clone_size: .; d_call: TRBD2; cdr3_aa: CASSAQLAGTSGYTDTQYF; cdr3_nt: TGTGCCAGCAGCGCCCAACTCGCCGGGACTAGCGGGTACACAGATACGCAGTATTTT
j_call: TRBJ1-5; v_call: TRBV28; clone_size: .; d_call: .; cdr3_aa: CASSLSIQFYQPQHF; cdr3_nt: TGTGCCAGCAGTTTATCTATACAGTTCTATCAGCCCCAGCATTTT
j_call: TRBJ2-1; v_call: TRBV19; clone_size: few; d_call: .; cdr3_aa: CARIPRDEQFF; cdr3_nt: TGTGCCAGGATACCTCGGGATGAGCAGTTCTTC
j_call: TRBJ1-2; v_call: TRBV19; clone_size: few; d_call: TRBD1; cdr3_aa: CASSPTGLDGYTF; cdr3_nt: TGTGCCAGTAGTCCGACAGGGCTCGATGGCTACACCTTC
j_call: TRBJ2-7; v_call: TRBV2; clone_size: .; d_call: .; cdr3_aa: CASSGLSYEQYF; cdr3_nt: TGTGCCAGCAGTGGGCTCTCCTACGAGCAGTACTTC